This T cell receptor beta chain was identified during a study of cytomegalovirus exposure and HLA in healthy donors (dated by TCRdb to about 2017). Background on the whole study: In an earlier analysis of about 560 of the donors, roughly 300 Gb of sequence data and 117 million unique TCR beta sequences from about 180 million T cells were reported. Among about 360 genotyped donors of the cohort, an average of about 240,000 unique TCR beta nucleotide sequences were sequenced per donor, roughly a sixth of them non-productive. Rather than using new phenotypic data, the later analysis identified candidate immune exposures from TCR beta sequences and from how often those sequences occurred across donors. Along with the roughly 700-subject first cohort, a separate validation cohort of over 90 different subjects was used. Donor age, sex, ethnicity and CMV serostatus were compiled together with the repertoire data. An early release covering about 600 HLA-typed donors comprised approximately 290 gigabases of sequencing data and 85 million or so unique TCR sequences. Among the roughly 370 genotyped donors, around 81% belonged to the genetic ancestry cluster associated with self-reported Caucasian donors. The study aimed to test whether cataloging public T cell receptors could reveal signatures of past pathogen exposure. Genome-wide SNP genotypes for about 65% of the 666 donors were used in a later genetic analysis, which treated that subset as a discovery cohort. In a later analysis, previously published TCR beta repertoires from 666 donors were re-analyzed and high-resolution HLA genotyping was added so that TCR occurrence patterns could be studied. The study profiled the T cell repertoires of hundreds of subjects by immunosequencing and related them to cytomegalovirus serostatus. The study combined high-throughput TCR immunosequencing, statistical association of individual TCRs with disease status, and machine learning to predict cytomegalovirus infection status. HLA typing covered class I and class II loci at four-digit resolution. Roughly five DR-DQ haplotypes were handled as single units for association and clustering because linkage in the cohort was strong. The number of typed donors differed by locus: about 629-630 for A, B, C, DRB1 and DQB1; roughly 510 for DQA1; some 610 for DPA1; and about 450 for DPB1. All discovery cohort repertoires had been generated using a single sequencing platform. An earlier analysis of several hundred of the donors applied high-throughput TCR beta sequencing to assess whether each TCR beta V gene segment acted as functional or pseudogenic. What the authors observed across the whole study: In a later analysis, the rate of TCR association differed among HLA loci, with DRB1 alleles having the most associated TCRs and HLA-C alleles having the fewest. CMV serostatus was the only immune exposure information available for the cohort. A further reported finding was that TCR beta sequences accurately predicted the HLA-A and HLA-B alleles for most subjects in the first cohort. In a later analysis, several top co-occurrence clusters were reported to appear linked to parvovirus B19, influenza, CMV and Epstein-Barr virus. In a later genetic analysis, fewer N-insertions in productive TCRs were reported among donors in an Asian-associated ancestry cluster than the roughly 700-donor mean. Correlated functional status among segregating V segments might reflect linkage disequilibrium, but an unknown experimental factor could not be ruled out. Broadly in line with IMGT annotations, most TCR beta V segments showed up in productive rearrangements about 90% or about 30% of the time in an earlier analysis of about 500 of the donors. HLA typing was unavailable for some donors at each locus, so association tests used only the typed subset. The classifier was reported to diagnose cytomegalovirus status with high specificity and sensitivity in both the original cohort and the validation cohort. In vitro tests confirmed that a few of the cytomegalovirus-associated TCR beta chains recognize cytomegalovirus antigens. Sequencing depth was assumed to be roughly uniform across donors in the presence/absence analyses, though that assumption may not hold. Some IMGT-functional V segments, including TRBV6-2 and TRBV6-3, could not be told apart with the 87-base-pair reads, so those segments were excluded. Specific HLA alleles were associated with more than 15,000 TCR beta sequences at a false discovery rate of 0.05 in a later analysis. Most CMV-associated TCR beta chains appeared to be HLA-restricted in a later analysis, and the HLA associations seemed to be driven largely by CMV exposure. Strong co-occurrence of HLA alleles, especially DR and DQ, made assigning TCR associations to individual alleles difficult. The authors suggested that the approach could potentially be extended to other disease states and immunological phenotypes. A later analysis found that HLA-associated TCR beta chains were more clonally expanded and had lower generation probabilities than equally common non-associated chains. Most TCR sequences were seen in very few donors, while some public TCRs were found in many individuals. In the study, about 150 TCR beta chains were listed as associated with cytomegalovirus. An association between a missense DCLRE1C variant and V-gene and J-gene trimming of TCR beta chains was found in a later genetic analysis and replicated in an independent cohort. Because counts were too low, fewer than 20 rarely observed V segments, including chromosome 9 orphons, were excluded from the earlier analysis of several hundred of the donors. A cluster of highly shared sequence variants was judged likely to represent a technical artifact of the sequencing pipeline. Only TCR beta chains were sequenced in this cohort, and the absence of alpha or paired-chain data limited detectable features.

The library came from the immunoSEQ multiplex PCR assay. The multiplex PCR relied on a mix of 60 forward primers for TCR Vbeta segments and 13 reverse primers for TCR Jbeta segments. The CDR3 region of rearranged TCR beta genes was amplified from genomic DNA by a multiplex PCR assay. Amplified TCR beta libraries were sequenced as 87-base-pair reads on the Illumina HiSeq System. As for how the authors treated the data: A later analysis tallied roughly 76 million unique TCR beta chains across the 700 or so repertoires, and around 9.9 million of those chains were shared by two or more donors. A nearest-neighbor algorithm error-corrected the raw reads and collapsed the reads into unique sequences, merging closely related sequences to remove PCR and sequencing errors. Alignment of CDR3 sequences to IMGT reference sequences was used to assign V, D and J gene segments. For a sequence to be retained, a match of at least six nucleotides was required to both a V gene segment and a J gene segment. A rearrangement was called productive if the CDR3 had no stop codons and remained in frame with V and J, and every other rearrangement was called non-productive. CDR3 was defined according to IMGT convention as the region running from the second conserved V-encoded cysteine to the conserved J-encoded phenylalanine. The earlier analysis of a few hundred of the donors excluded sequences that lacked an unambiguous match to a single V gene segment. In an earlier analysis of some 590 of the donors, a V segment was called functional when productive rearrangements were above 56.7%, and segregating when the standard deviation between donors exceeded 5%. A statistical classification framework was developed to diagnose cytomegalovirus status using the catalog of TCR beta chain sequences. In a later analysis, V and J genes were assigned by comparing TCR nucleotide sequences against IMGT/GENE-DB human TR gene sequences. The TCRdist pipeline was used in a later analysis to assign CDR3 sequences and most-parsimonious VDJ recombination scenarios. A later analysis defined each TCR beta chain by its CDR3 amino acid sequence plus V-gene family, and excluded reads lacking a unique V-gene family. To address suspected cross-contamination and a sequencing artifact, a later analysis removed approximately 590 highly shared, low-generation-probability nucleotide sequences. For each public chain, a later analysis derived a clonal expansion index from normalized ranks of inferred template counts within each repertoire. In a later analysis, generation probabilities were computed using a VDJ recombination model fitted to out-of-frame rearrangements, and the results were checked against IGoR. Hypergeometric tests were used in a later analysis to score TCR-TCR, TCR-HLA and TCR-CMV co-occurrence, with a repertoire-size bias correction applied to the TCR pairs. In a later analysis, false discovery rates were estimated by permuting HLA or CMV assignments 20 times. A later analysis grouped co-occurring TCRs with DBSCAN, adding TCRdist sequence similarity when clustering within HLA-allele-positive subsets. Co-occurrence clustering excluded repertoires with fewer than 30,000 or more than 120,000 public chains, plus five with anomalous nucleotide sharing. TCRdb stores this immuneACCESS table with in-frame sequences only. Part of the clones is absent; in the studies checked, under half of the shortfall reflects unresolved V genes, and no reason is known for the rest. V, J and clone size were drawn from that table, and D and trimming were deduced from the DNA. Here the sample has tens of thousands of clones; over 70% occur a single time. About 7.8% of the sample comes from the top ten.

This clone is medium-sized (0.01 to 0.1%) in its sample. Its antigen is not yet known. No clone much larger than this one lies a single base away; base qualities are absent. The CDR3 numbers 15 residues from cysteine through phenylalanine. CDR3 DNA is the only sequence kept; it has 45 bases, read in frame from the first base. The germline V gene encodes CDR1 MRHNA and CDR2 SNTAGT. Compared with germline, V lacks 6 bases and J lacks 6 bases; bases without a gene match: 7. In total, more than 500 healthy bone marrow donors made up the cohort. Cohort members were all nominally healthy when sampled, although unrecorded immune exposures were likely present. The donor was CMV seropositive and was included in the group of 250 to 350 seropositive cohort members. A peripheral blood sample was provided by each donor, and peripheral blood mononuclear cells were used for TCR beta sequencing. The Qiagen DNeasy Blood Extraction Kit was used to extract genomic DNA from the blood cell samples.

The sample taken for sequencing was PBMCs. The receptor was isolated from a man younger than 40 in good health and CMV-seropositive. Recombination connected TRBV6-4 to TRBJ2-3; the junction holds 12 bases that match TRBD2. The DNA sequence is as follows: TGTGCCAGCAGCGTTTCTAGCGGGGGGGCCGATACGCAGTATTTT. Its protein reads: CASSVSSGGADTQYF.